Each of the 13 T cell receptor beta chains below was sequenced from the same sample in a study of cytomegalovirus exposure and HLA in healthy donors. It was with 60 Vbeta and 13 Jbeta primers that the PCR ran. Sequencing was performed with immunoSEQ multiplex PCR; in TCRdb, only in-frame clones are kept and a portion is missing. The sample shows just over 150,000 clones, around 74% of them seen only once. Sequencing was done on a sample of PBMCs. These receptors came from a female donor in good health and CMV-seronegative.

This chain uses TRBV6-6 with TRBJ1-2; 10 nucleotides match TRBD1. The V and J ends lost 6 bases and 2 bases, in that order; junction bases with no gene match: 6. This CDR3 is 15 amino acids long. CDR1 is MNHNY and CDR2 is SVGAGI in the germline V gene (reference sequence). The CDR3: CASSRGTGANYGYTF. The CDR3 DNA sequence: TGTGCCAGCAGCCGAGGGACAGGGGCGAACTATGGCTACACCTTC.

The chain employs TRBV5-8 and TRBJ2-4, with TRBD1 matching 9 bases. V trimming: 4 bases; J trimming: 6 bases; junction bases outside the gene matches: 5. The CDR3 runs 14 residues. Germline V gene data show CDR1 as SGHTS and CDR2 as YDEGEE. CDR3: CASSNGQGLNIQYF. The CDR3 nucleotides read TGTGCCAGCAGCAACGGACAGGGGCTAAACATTCAGTACTTC.

This clone showed up just a few times. The chain recombines TRBV5-4 with TRBJ2-7, with D uncertain. The CDR3 runs 13 residues. V was shortened by 4 bases and J by 4 bases, with 12 bases between the two germline ends. Germline lookup yields CDR1 SGHNT and CDR2 YYREEE (reference sequence). The CDR3 loop is CASSPQFSYEQYF. CDR3 in DNA: TGTGCCAGCAGCCCGCAGTTCAGTTACGAGCAGTACTTC.

V and J are TRBV29-1 and TRBJ2-2; the match to TRBD2 covers 11 bases. V lost 7 bases and J lost 4; bases outside the gene matches: 5. The CDR3 runs 14 residues. Germline CDR1 reads SQVTM; CDR2 reads ANQGSEA. The CDR3 DNA sequence: TGCAGCGGTAGCGGGGGGGCTGGCACCGGGGAGCTGTTTTTT. Its translation is CSGSGGAGTGELFF.

The V call is TRBV7-3, the J call TRBJ2-1; TRBD2 aligns across 10 bases. Germline CDR1 reads SGHTA; CDR2 reads FQGTGA. CDR3 size: 15 residues. Germline trimming cut 2 bases from V and 7 bases from J; bases unmatched to any gene: 5. The CDR3 loop reads CASSLGAGGPNEQFF. The CDR3 nucleotides are TGTGCCAGCAGCTTAGGAGCGGGAGGGCCTAATGAGCAGTTCTTC.

The V call is TRBV11-2, the J call TRBJ2-7; 7 bases are shared with TRBD1. Trimming cost V 4 bases and J 0 bases; bases outside gene matches: 6. CDR3 length equals 15 residues. CDR1 is SGHAT and CDR2 is FQNNGV in the germline V gene. In DNA form, the CDR3 reads TGTGCCAGCAGCTATACCGGGACAGCCTCCTACGAGCAGTACTTC. Translation gives CASSYTGTASYEQYF.

There are a few counts of this clone. Other DNA sequences in this specimen translate into the identical CDR3. The chain recombines TRBV4-1 with TRBJ2-7; 9 bases line up with TRBD1. V shed 3 bases, J shed 2 bases, and the junction held 5 bases outside the gene matches. Germline values: CDR1 MGHRA, CDR2 YSYEKL. The CDR3 has 15 amino acids. The CDR3 protein is CASSQAGTGTYEQYF. In nucleotides, the CDR3 is TGCGCCAGCAGCCAGGCCGGGACAGGGACCTACGAGCAGTACTTC.

This clone was observed a few times. The chain couples TRBV6-4 to TRBJ2-1; 9 bases are a match to TRBD2. CDR1 and CDR2 (germline): MRHNA, SNTAGT. V was pared by 3 bases and J by 7 bases, with 10 bases of the junction left unmatched. The CDR3 has 16 residues. The CDR3 DNA sequence: TGTGCCAGCAGTGATAGTCCGGCTAGCGGGATGAATGAGCAGTTCTTC. Translated, it gives CASSDSPASGMNEQFF.

CDR3 protein: CASSVGTSGRQYF. CDR3 nucleotide sequence: TGTGCCAGCAGCGTAGGGACTAGCGGGAGACAGTATTTT. V and J are TRBV9 and TRBJ2-3, with 13 nucleotides matching TRBD2. Germline V CDR1 and CDR2: SGDLS, YYNGEE. The CDR3 sequence is 13 residues long. The junction had 1 base not matched to a gene; V was cut back by 0 bases and J by 12 bases.

The table lists this clone with a count of one. The J gene is TRBJ1-5, the V gene TRBV5-5; 10 bases map to TRBD1. Losses at the gene ends were 4 bases for V and 5 bases for J; bases not matched to a gene: 6. The CDR3 sequence is 15 residues long. Germline V gene lookup returns CDR1 SGHKS and CDR2 YYEKEE (reference sequence). CDR3 sequence reads: CASSPSGTGDQPQHF. The CDR3 coding sequence is TGTGCCAGCAGCCCCTCCGGGACAGGGGATCAGCCCCAGCATTTT.

This clone was detected only a few times. The chain uses TRBV5-1 and TRBJ2-1, with TRBD2 matching 10 bases. The junction had 11 bases not matched to a gene; V was cut back by 4 bases and J by 4 bases. Germline lookup yields CDR1 SGHRS and CDR2 YFSETQ. This CDR3 contains 17 residues. This chain's CDR3 is CASSPTSERGGYNEQFF. The CDR3 DNA follows: TGCGCCAGCAGCCCCACCTCCGAGCGGGGGGGGTACAATGAGCAGTTCTTC.

The gene calls are TRBV2 and TRBJ1-1; tentative D call: TRBD1 (5 bases). The CDR3 sequence is 13 residues long. With 7 bases removed from V and 6 bases from J, the gap between germline ends came to 15 bases. Germline V gene sequence: CDR1 SNHLY, CDR2 FYNNEI. This chain's CDR3 is CASTLGGGSEAFF. The CDR3 bases are TGTGCCAGCACTTTGGGGGGAGGGTCTGAAGCTTTCTTT.

The chain uses TRBV5-1 and TRBJ2-7; a weak D match, TRBD1 (6 bases). The CDR3 has 14 amino acids. From germline, CDR1 is SGHRS and CDR2 YFSETQ. Trimming stripped 4 bases from V and 1 base from J, with 12 bases between. Here the CDR3 reads CASSPADRSYEQYF. The CDR3 nucleotides are TGCGCCAGCAGCCCGGCAGACAGGTCCTACGAGCAGTACTTC. The variable domain in full, with the rest retrieved from reference TRBV5-1 and TRBJ2-7, is KAGVTQTPRYLIKTRGQQVTLSCSPISGHRSVSWYQQTPGQGLQFLFEYFSETQRNKGNFPGRFSGRQFSNSRSEMNVSTLELGDSALYLCASSPADRSYEQYFGPGTRLTVT.